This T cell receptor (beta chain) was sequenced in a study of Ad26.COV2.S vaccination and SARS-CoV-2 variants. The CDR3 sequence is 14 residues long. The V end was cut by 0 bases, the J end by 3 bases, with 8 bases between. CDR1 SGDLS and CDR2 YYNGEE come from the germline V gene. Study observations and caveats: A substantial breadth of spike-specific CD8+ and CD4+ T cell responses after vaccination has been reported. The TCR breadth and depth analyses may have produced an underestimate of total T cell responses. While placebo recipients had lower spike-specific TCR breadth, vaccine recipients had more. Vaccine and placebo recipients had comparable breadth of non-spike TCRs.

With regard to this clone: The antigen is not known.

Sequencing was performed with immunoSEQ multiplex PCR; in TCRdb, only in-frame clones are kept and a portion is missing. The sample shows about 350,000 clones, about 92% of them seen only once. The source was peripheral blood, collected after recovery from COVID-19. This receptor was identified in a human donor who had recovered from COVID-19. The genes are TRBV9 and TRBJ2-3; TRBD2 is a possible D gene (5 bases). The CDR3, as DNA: TGTGCCAGCAGCGTAGCTCGGGGTACAGATACGCAGTATTTT. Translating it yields CASSVARGTDTQYF.